This entry features one T cell receptor (beta chain) sequence. No antigen is known for it. The CDR3 has 17 amino acids. J gave up 4 bases and V 1 base, and 9 bases lay outside the gene matches. Germline V lookup: CDR1 SGHDT, CDR2 YYEEEE. Included were adult ileal or ileocolonic Crohn's patients indicated for ileocolonic resection. The sample belongs to a study of T cell repertoires in ileal Crohn's disease. Study observations and caveats: Compared with non-smokers, active smokers at surgery showed more clonal expansions.

Roughly 500 nanograms of biopsy DNA per sample underwent TCRB immunosequencing. Sequencing used immunoSEQ multiplex PCR; TCRdb keeps in-frame clones, though not all of them. The table records 13,000 to 15,000 clones, 75% to 85% of them present only once. The chain has TRBV5-6 and TRBJ2-1, with 9 bases identical to TRBD2. The material sequenced was ileal tissue. The sequence derives from an adult with Crohn's disease. CDR3 protein: CASSLSLAGVGYNEQFF. The CDR3 region has the DNA TGTGCCAGCAGCTTGTCCTTAGCGGGGGTGGGGTACAATGAGCAGTTCTTC.